These T cell receptor beta chains were read from a single sample in a study of cytomegalovirus exposure and HLA in healthy donors. Data came from immunoSEQ multiplex PCR; TCRdb stores just in-frame clones and leaves some out. The sample contains about 180,000 clones, roughly 84% of which appear only once. Sequenced: PBMCs. These receptors were obtained from a girl aged 2 to 9 in good health and CMV-seropositive. CDR3s include the opening cysteine and the closing phenylalanine or tryptophan. D genes are given only for firm matches. Some rows mark clone size as missing; the rest say once, few, many or name a class of expanded clone.

j_gene,v_gene,abundance,d_gene,CDR3nt,CDR3aa
TRBJ2-5,TRBV7-3,.,TRBD2,TGTGCCAGCAGCTGGGGTAGCGGGAGGGCGATGGGGGAGACCCAGTACTTC,CASSWGSGRAMGETQYF
TRBJ2-7,TRBV12-5,.,.,TGTGCTAGTGGTTTAAGGGGGTTAGGCTACGAGCAGTACTTC,CASGLRGLGYEQYF
TRBJ2-3,TRBV5-1,.,TRBD2,TGCGCCAGCAGCTTGGGACTAGCGGGAGCCGAAGATACGCAGTATTTT,CASSLGLAGAEDTQYF
TRBJ1-1,TRBV7-8,.,.,TGTGCCAGCAGCTTAGCGGAGGGGGCTTTCTTT,CASSLAEGAFF
TRBJ2-7,TRBV27,.,TRBD1,TGTGCCAGCAGTTCCCTGACAGGGATGGACTACGAGCAGTACTTC,CASSSLTGMDYEQYF
TRBJ2-2,TRBV5-4,once,TRBD2,TGTGCCAGCAGTTGGACTAGCGGGAGTTCGGGGGAGCTGTTTTTT,CASSWTSGSSGELFF
TRBJ2-3,TRBV7-3,once,TRBD2,TGTGCCAGCAGCCTAGGTATACTAGCGGGTAGCACAGATACGCAGTATTTT,CASSLGILAGSTDTQYF
TRBJ2-2,TRBV5-1,.,TRBD1,TGCGCCAGCAGCTTGGGGCAGGGGGCCGGGGAGCTGTTTTTT,CASSLGQGAGELFF
TRBJ2-1,TRBV25-1,.,TRBD1,TGTGCCAGCAGGAGGGACAGGGTAGGCAGCCATGAGCAGTTCTTC,CASRRDRVGSHEQFF
TRBJ1-2,TRBV6-1,few,TRBD1,TGTGCCAGCAGTGCTAAACGGGCAGGGGGCTTCGATGGCTACACCTTC,CASSAKRAGGFDGYTF
TRBJ1-1,TRBV4-1,.,TRBD1,TGCGCCAGCAGCAAAGATCACCTTCTGACAGGGAACCTTCATAACACTGAAGCTTTCTTT,CASSKDHLLTGNLHNTEAFF
TRBJ1-1,TRBV30,few,TRBD1,TGTGCCTGGATGCGGGACAGGAACACTGAAGCTTTCTTT,CAWMRDRNTEAFF
TRBJ1-3,TRBV6-6,.,.,TGTGCCAGCAGTTACTCCAGGGCGCAGGGGTACACCATATATTTT,CASSYSRAQGYTIYF
TRBJ1-3,TRBV6-4,.,.,TGTGCCAGCAGTGACTCGCGCATCTACGGAAACACCATATATTTT,CASSDSRIYGNTIYF
TRBJ2-7,TRBV7-3,once,.,TGTGCCAGCAGCCTGACAGATAAGTACGAGCAGTACTTC,CASSLTDKYEQYF
TRBJ2-7,TRBV5-1,once,.,TGCGCCAGCAGCCATATGGACAGACCTTACGAGCAGTACTTC,CASSHMDRPYEQYF
TRBJ2-7,TRBV6-6,.,.,TGTGCCAGCGGTCCGGGGGGCCTGCGAGGCGAGCAGTACTTC,CASGPGGLRGEQYF
TRBJ1-2,TRBV18,.,.,TGTGCCAGCTCACCAAGCGAAAACTATGGCTACACCTTC,CASSPSENYGYTF
TRBJ2-6,TRBV6-5,.,.,TGTGCCAGCCAGGGGTCTGGGGCCAACGTCCTGACTTTC,CASQGSGANVLTF
TRBJ1-2,TRBV30,.,.,TGTGCCTGGAGTGTACGGCGGCCCAGAGATGTTGGCTACACCTTC,CAWSVRRPRDVGYTF